The 15 T cell receptor beta chains listed next were all sequenced from one sample in a study of sequential checkpoint blockade in melanoma (dated by TCRdb to the late 2010s). Library construction relied on the immunoSEQ multiplex PCR assay. In its TCRdb copy, this immuneACCESS table keeps in-frame sequences only and misses some clones. Where compared with another copy, unresolved V genes explain less than half of these, and the others have no known cause. Across this sample there are about 13,000 clones, with 21% seen only once. 5% to 7.5% of the sample goes to the ten largest clones. Reading the label with the study, this specimen's treatment or condition is: randomized to nivolumab then ipilimumab (arm A) or the reverse (arm B). This sample comprised tumor tissue (inferred from file names), obtained from a patient given nivolumab and ipilimumab in sequence. The receptors shown here come from a human donor with melanoma.

This sequence joins TRBV5-1 and TRBJ2-5, with TRBD2 matching over 14 bases. Germline lookup yields CDR1 SGHRS and CDR2 YFSETQ. CDR3 length: 15 amino acids. J was trimmed by 4 bases and V by 4 bases; bases with no gene match: 3. CDR3 sequence (DNA): TGCGCCAGCAGCCCCGGGACTAGCGGGAGAGAGACCCAGTACTTC. This codes for CASSPGTSGRETQYF.

Judged by abundance, this clone is medium-sized (0.01 to 0.1%). The gene calls are TRBV9 and TRBJ1-6, with 7 bases identical to TRBD1. Germline V gene sequence: CDR1 SGDLS, CDR2 YYNGEE. The CDR3 has 14 amino acids. Germline trimming cut 2 bases from V and 9 bases from J; bases unmatched to any gene: 5. DNA for the CDR3: TGTGCCAGCAGCGTTAGACAGGGAGGTTCACCCCTCCACTTT. Translating it yields CASSVRQGGSPLHF.

The chain links TRBV10-1 to TRBJ1-6; D is unclear. Germline V gene sequence: CDR1 WNHNN, CDR2 SYGVQD (reference sequence). This CDR3 comprises 16 residues. Trimming removed 0 bases at V and 9 bases at J, with 15 bases between. This chain's CDR3 is CASSESRPKTRSPLHF. CDR3 sequence (DNA): TGCGCCAGCAGTGAGTCGCGGCCCAAAACCCGTTCACCCCTCCACTTT.

V gene TRBV14 combines with J gene TRBJ2-3; D assignment may be TRBD1 or TRBD2 (5 bases each). The CDR3 covers 14 residues. Germline lookup yields CDR1 SGHDN and CDR2 FVKESK. The V and J ends lost 2 bases and 4 bases respectively, with 10 bases between them. CDR3 in amino acids: CASSQRRGPDTQYF. CDR3 DNA sequence: TGTGCCAGCAGCCAACGTAGGGGACCAGATACGCAGTATTTT.

The chain links TRBV15 to TRBJ2-4, with a tentative D call TRBD2 (7 bases). CDR3 length equals 16 residues. Germline V gene data show CDR1 as LNHNV and CDR2 as YYDKDF (reference sequence). Trimming removed 0 bases at V and 6 bases at J, with 15 bases between. The CDR3 nucleotides are TGTGCCACCAGCAGAGATAGGTGGGGGGGCAGAAACATTCAGTACTTC. It is translated as CATSRDRWGGRNIQYF.

This clone was detected a few times. This chain joins TRBV6-8 and TRBJ2-5; weak D call: TRBD1 (6 bases). This CDR3 comprises 14 residues. Looked up from germline, CDR1 is MNHGY and CDR2 is SAAAGT. The V end lost 2 bases, the J end lost 10 bases, and 17 bases lay between the germline ends. CDR3 in amino acids: CASSYPGPGDGQYF. In DNA, the CDR3 is TGTGCCAGCAGTTACCCGGGCCCAGGGGACGGCCAGTACTTC.

The chain couples TRBV4-1 to TRBJ2-7; possible D gene TRBD1, 6 bases. The CDR3 has 17 amino acids. V shed 1 base and J shed 2 bases, with 18 bases lying between them. CDR1 and CDR2 (germline): MGHRA, YSYEKL. The chain's CDR3 is CASSQVYVTGVTYEQYF. The CDR3 bases are TGCGCCAGCAGCCAAGTCTATGTGACAGGAGTAACCTACGAGCAGTACTTC.

The chain couples TRBV29-1 to TRBJ2-7, with unresolved D. CDR3 length: 13 amino acids. CDR1 SQVTM and CDR2 ANQGSEA come from the germline V gene. The V and J ends lost 5 bases and 6 bases respectively, with 17 bases between them. The CDR3 sequence is CSVREELKAEQYF. The CDR3 region has the DNA TGCAGCGTTAGGGAAGAGCTAAAGGCCGAGCAGTACTTC.

The chain couples TRBV10-2 to TRBJ1-2; the D is unclear. Trimming left V 5 bases short and J 0 bases short, with 16 bases between. The germline gives CDR1 WSHSY, CDR2 SAAADI. The CDR3 consists of 16 residues. The CDR3 loop is CASSIRAPLANYGYTF. The CDR3 region has the DNA TGCGCCAGCAGTATCCGGGCCCCTTTAGCTAACTATGGCTACACCTTC.

The chain combines TRBV4-1 with TRBJ1-5; D call uncertain. Germline values: CDR1 MGHRA, CDR2 YSYEKL. This CDR3 has 17 amino acids. V was shortened by 1 base and J by 6 bases, with 19 bases between the two germline ends. The CDR3 loop reads CASSQGGSGRISQPQHF. DNA for the CDR3: TGCGCCAGCAGCCAAGGTGGATCGGGCAGGATAAGTCAGCCCCAGCATTTT.

This clone has at least ten counts. The V call is TRBV9, the J call TRBJ1-2, with 7 positions matching TRBD1. Trimming cost V 4 bases and J 8 bases; bases outside gene matches: 11. CDR1 is SGDLS and CDR2 is YYNGEE in the germline V gene. CDR3 length: 14 residues. The CDR3 region has the DNA TGTGCCAGCAGCTACACAGGGGAAATTGGCGGCTACACCTTC. Its translation: CASSYTGEIGGYTF.

Only a few counts were recorded for this clone. This sequence joins TRBV11-3 and TRBJ2-1; 9 nucleotides line up with TRBD1. The CDR3 totals 14 residues. With 5 bases clipped from V and 8 bases from J, the junction kept 7 bases outside the gene matches. Germline loops: CDR1 SGHNT, CDR2 YENEEA. CDR3 in amino acids: CASSTGQGADEQFF. The CDR3 DNA reads as TGTGCCAGCAGCACGGGACAGGGTGCTGATGAGCAGTTCTTC.

The count of this clone is one. This chain joins TRBV15 and TRBJ1-5; weak D call: TRBD1 (6 bases). Between the trimmed V and J ends, which lost 5 bases and 4 bases, there was a span of 15 bases. The CDR3 is 15 amino acids. Germline V gene sequence: CDR1 LNHNV, CDR2 YYDKDF (reference sequence). CDR3 sequence reads: CATSGGQAGNQPQHF. DNA for the CDR3: TGTGCCACCAGCGGGGGGCAGGCAGGAAATCAGCCCCAGCATTTT.

The chain uses TRBV10-3 and TRBJ1-2; 9 bases align to TRBD1. This CDR3 has 12 amino acids. Trimming at V came to 11 bases and at J to 2 bases, leaving 3 bases not matched to a gene. Germline assignment: CDR1 ENHRY and CDR2 SYGVKD. For the CDR3, the DNA is TGTGCCGCAGGACAGGGGAACTATGGCTACACCTTC. Translation gives CAAGQGNYGYTF.

This clone is medium-sized (0.01 to 0.1%). The gene calls are TRBV30 and TRBJ2-7; D perhaps matches TRBD2 (6 bases). This CDR3 is 12 amino acids long. CDR1 GTSNPN and CDR2 SVGIG come from the germline V gene (reference sequence). V lost 0 bases, J lost 5 bases, and 8 bases lay in between. The CDR3 loop reads CAWSVRGDEQYF. The CDR3 bases are TGTGCCTGGAGTGTGCGGGGCGACGAGCAGTACTTC.